The rows below give T cell receptor beta chains drawn from one sample of a study of T cells in localized non-small cell lung cancer. Sequencing was performed with immunoSEQ multiplex PCR; in TCRdb, only in-frame clones are kept and a portion is missing. The profile shows fewer than 90,000 clones, roughly 86% of them singletons. Source: peripheral blood, taken before any cancer treatment. The receptor source for this set is a man aged 40 to 75 with stage I lung adenocarcinoma. Both conserved end residues are part of each CDR3. D genes are given only for firm matches. Clone size, where shown, is once, few, many, or a class for clones that have expanded.

>TRBJ2-7|-|TRBV27|TRBD1
CASRTRQGIYEQYF
TGTGCCAGCAGAACTCGACAGGGGATCTACGAGCAGTACTTC
>TRBJ2-2|-|TRBV5-4|-
CAASRAQGRTGELFF
TGTGCCGCCAGTAGGGCCCAAGGTCGGACCGGGGAGCTGTTTTTT
>TRBJ2-1|-|TRBV2|TRBD2
CASSEEQGLAREFF
TGTGCCAGCAGTGAAGAGCAGGGACTAGCGAGAGAGTTCTTC
>TRBJ2-7|-|TRBV19|-
CASSIATSGEQYF
TGTGCCAGTAGTATTGCCACGTCGGGCGAGCAGTACTTC
>TRBJ1-2|-|TRBV2|TRBD1
CASRGTGGGYTF
TGTGCCAGCAGGGGGACAGGAGGAGGCTACACCTTC
>TRBJ2-7|-|TRBV18|-
CASSLGRGVEQYF
TGTGCCAGCTCACTAGGCAGGGGAGTCGAGCAGTACTTC
>TRBJ1-1|-|TRBV15|-
CATSREQPMNTEAFF
TGTGCCACCAGCAGAGAACAGCCAATGAACACTGAAGCTTTCTTT
>TRBJ1-1|few|TRBV18|TRBD1
CASSPTQGAEAFF
TGTGCCAGCTCACCGACCCAGGGGGCTGAAGCTTTCTTT
>TRBJ1-5|-|TRBV27|-
CASSLGQSNQPQHF
TGTGCCAGCAGTTTAGGACAGAGCAATCAGCCCCAGCATTTT
>TRBJ2-7|-|TRBV18|-
CASSLSGAYEQYF
TGTGCCAGCTCACTATCAGGGGCCTACGAGCAGTACTTC
>TRBJ2-1|-|TRBV7-9|TRBD2
CASRSSGGNSNEQFF
TGTGCCAGCAGGTCCAGCGGGGGGAACTCCAATGAGCAGTTCTTC
>TRBJ2-5|-|TRBV25-1|-
CASSEYKGTAEETQYF
TGTGCCAGCAGTGAATATAAAGGGACTGCGGAAGAGACCCAGTACTTC
>TRBJ2-7|-|TRBV28|-
CAIALSYGQYF
TGTGCCATCGCCCTCTCCTACGGACAGTACTTC
>TRBJ2-6|-|TRBV5-6|TRBD1
CASSLRLDRAGANVLTF
TGTGCCAGCAGCTTGCGGCTGGACAGGGCTGGGGCCAACGTCCTGACTTTC
>TRBJ1-2|-|TRBV5-4|-
CASSSVGAVNYGYTF
TGTGCCAGCAGCTCGGTAGGAGCCGTAAACTATGGCTACACCTTC
>TRBJ2-7|-|TRBV29-1|TRBD1
CSVRRDRASYEQYF
TGCAGCGTTAGGAGGGACAGGGCGTCCTACGAGCAGTACTTC
>TRBJ1-2|-|TRBV5-1|-
CASSLAGTDRYGYTF
TGCGCCAGCAGCTTGGCTGGTACGGACAGATATGGCTACACCTTC
>TRBJ1-1|-|TRBV5-4|-
CASSLGGPNTEAFF
TGTGCCAGCAGCTTGGGGGGCCCGAACACTGAAGCTTTCTTT
>TRBJ2-4|-|TRBV11-1|TRBD1
CASSSGTDLAKNIQYF
TGTGCCAGCAGCTCGGGGACAGACTTAGCCAAAAACATTCAGTACTTC
>TRBJ1-1|-|TRBV11-2|TRBD1
CASSLVGGQARYTTFF
TGTGCCAGCAGCTTAGTCGGAGGACAGGCCAGGTATACGACTTTCTTT
>TRBJ2-5|-|TRBV6-6|-
CASSYQGSWETQYF
TGTGCCAGCAGTTACCAGGGTAGCTGGGAGACCCAGTACTTC
>TRBJ1-1|-|TRBV29-1|TRBD1
CSVVEGARNTEAFF
TGCAGCGTTGTGGAGGGGGCGAGGAACACTGAAGCTTTCTTT
>TRBJ2-2|once|TRBV10-3|TRBD1
CAIRGQLNTGELFF
TGTGCCATCCGGGGACAGCTGAACACCGGGGAGCTGTTTTTT
>TRBJ1-4|-|TRBV6-5|-
CASSPGLLREKLFF
TGTGCCAGCAGCCCTGGTTTACTGAGGGAAAAACTGTTTTTT
>TRBJ1-2|-|TRBV4-3|-
CASSQALEISGAYGYTF
TGCGCCAGCAGCCAAGCCCTTGAAATATCAGGGGCCTATGGCTACACCTTC
>TRBJ1-1|-|TRBV4-1|TRBD1
CASSPGQGFGEAFF
TGCGCCAGCAGCCCAGGACAGGGGTTTGGTGAAGCTTTCTTT
>TRBJ2-3|once|TRBV27|-
CASSLSGGISTDTQYF
TGTGCCAGCAGTTTATCGGGGGGAATTAGCACAGATACGCAGTATTTT
>TRBJ2-6|once|TRBV27|TRBD2
CASSRSGGNSGANVLTF
TGTGCCAGCAGCCGCAGCGGGGGGAACTCTGGGGCCAACGTCCTGACTTTC
>TRBJ1-2|-|TRBV29-1|-
CSAELGGWGYTF
TGCAGCGCTGAATTAGGGGGATGGGGCTACACCTTC
>TRBJ2-2|-|TRBV10-1|TRBD2
CASSGSHTSGSYTGELFF
TGCGCCAGCAGTGGATCCCATACTAGCGGGAGTTACACCGGGGAGCTGTTTTTT
>TRBJ2-5|once|TRBV11-3|TRBD2
CASSPRRGGGTGTQYF
TGTGCCAGCAGCCCCAGAAGAGGCGGGGGAACCGGGACCCAGTACTTC
>TRBJ1-5|-|TRBV30|-
CAWSHQGNQPQHF
TGTGCCTGGAGTCACCAGGGCAATCAGCCCCAGCATTTT
>TRBJ1-2|-|TRBV18|-
CASSPQPLESYTF
TGTGCCAGCTCACCGCAACCTCTAGAAAGCTACACCTTC
>TRBJ2-5|once|TRBV28|TRBD2
CASSLGGLAEETQYF
TGTGCCAGCAGTTTAGGAGGACTAGCGGAAGAGACCCAGTACTTC
>TRBJ1-6|-|TRBV9|-
CASSQAAHSPLHF
TGTGCCAGCAGCCAGGCCGCCCATTCACCCCTCCACTTT
>TRBJ2-1|once|TRBV27|-
CATEDGSSYNEQFF
TGTGCCACCGAGGACGGAAGCTCCTACAATGAGCAGTTCTTC
>TRBJ2-7|-|TRBV2|-
CASSVGAGLFYEQYF
TGTGCCAGCAGTGTAGGCGCCGGACTCTTCTACGAGCAGTACTTC
>TRBJ1-1|-|TRBV5-6|-
CASSFRGTEAFF
TGTGCCAGCAGCTTTCGAGGAACTGAAGCTTTCTTT
>TRBJ2-2|-|TRBV5-6|TRBD2
CASSFPGLNTGELFF
TGTGCCAGCAGCTTTCCGGGACTAAACACCGGGGAGCTGTTTTTT
>TRBJ1-1|-|TRBV5-1|-
CASSLLPMNTEAFF
TGCGCCAGCAGCTTGCTCCCCATGAACACTGAAGCTTTCTTT
>TRBJ2-6|-|TRBV14|-
CASSPGANVLTF
TGTGCCAGCAGCCCCGGGGCCAACGTCCTGACTTTC
>TRBJ1-3|-|TRBV10-1|-
CARNRDFRGNTIYF
TGCGCCAGAAATCGGGACTTTCGCGGAAACACCATATATTTT
>TRBJ1-1|-|TRBV2|-
CASRLDTGRAQTIF
TGTGCCAGCAGACTGGACACCGGTAGGGCCCAGACAATCTTT
>TRBJ1-1|-|TRBV7-3|-
CASSQGGNTEAFF
TGTGCCAGCAGCCAAGGGGGGAACACTGAAGCTTTCTTT
>TRBJ2-5|-|TRBV4-1|-
CASSHEGGTSRTQYF
TGCGCCAGCAGCCATGAGGGCGGCACTAGCAGGACCCAGTACTTC
>TRBJ1-5|-|TRBV7-2|TRBD1
CASSQWGQVNQPQHF
TGTGCCAGCAGCCAATGGGGACAGGTCAATCAGCCCCAGCATTTT
>TRBJ1-5|-|TRBV6-6|-
CASSASSHQPQHF
TGTGCCAGCAGTGCCTCTTCTCATCAGCCCCAGCATTTT
>TRBJ1-4|-|TRBV7-9|TRBD1
CASSSFGTGGEKLFF
TGTGCCAGCAGCTCCTTTGGGACAGGGGGGGAAAAACTGTTTTTT
>TRBJ2-1|-|TRBV7-3|TRBD2
CASSYPPGLVRERDNEQFF
TGTGCCAGCAGCTACCCCCCGGGACTAGTGCGAGAAAGGGACAATGAGCAGTTCTTC
>TRBJ2-5|-|TRBV5-5|TRBD2
CASSLTSGQETQYF
TGTGCCAGCAGCCTGACTAGCGGGCAAGAGACCCAGTACTTC
>TRBJ1-1|-|TRBV28|-
CAGSPGKWDTEAFF
TGTGCCGGGTCACCGGGAAAATGGGACACTGAAGCTTTCTTT
>TRBJ2-7|-|TRBV19|-
CASSIRALPLGPYEQYF
TGTGCCAGTAGTATACGGGCTCTCCCCCTGGGCCCCTACGAGCAGTACTTC
>TRBJ2-5|-|TRBV30|-
CACAKEYQETQYF
TGTGCCTGCGCTAAGGAGTACCAAGAGACCCAGTACTTC
>TRBJ1-2|few|TRBV27|-
CASSSLGDNYGYTF
TGTGCCAGCAGTTCCCTCGGGGATAACTATGGCTACACCTTC
>TRBJ2-1|-|TRBV6-5|TRBD2
CASTLAENNEQFF
TGTGCAAGCACGCTAGCGGAGAACAATGAGCAGTTCTTC